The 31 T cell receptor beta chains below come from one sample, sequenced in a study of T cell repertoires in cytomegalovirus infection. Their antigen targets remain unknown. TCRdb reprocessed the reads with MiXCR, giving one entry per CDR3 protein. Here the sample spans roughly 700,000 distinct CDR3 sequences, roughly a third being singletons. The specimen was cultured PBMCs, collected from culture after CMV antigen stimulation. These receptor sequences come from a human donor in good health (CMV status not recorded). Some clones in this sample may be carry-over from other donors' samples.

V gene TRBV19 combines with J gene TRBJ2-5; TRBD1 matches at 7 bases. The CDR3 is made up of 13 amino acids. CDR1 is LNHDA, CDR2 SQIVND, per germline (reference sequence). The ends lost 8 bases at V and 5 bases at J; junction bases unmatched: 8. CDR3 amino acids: CASGIGGRETQYF. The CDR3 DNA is TGTGCCAGTGGAATAGGGGGCCGGGAGACCCAGTACTTC.

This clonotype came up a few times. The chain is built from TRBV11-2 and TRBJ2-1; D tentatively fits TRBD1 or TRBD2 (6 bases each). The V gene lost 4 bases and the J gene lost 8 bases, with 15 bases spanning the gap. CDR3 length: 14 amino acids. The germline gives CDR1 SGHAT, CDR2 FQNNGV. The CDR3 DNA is TGTGCCAGCAGCTCCAATCCTAGGGGGGATGAGCAGTTCTTC. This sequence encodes CASSSNPRGDEQFF.

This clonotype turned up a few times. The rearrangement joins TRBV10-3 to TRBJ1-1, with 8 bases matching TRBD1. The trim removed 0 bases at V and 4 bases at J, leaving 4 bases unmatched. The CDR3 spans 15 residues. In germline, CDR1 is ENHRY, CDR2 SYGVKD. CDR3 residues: CAISESGTGITEAFF. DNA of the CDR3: TGTGCCATCAGTGAGTCCGGGACAGGCATCACTGAAGCTTTCTTT.

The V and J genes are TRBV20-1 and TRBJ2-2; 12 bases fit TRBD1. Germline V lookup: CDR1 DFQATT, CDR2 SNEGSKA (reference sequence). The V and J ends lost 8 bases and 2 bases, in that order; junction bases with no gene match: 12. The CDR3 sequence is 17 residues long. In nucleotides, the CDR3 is TGCAGTATTATCCCGGGACAGGGGGCTGGAAACACCGGGGAGCTGTTTTTT. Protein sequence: CSIIPGQGAGNTGELFF.

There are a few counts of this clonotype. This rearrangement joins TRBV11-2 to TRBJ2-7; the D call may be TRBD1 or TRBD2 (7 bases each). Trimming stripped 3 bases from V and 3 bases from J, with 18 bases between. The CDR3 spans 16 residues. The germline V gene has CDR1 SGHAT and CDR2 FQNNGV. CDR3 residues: CASSFPRGGVSYEQYF. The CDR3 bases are TGTGCCAGCAGCTTCCCCAGGGGGGGAGTCAGCTACGAGCAGTACTTC.

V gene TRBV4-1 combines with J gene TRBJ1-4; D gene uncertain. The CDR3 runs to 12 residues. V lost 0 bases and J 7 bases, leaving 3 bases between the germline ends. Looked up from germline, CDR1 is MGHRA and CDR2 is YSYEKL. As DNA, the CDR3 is TGCGCCAGCAGCCAAGATACTGAAAAACTGTTTTTT. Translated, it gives CASSQDTEKLFF.

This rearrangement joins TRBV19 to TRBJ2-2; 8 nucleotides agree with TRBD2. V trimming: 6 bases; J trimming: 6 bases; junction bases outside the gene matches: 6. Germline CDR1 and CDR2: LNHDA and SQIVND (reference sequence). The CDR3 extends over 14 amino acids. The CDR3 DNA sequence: TGTGCCAGTAGAGGCGGGAGGAGCGCCGGGGAGCTGTTTTTT. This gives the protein CASRGGRSAGELFF.

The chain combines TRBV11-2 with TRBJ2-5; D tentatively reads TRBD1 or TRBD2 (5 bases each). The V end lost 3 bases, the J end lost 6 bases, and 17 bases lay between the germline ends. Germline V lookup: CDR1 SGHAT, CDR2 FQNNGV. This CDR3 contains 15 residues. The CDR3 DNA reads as TGTGCCAGCAGCTTTTGGGGGAGAGGAAAGCAGACCCAGTACTTC. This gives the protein CASSFWGRGKQTQYF.

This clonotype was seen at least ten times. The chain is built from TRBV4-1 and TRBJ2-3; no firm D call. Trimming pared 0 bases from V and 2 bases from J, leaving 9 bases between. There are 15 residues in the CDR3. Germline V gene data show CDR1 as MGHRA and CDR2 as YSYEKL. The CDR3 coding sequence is TGCGCCAGCAGCCAAGATCCAACAGTCACAGATACGCAGTATTTT. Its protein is CASSQDPTVTDTQYF.

CDR3 amino acids: CASSPPTQPDTQYF. In nucleotides, the CDR3 is TGTGCCAGCTCACCACCGACACAACCAGATACGCAGTATTTT. The chain uses TRBV18 and TRBJ2-3; D is unresolved. The V end was cut by 0 bases, the J end by 4 bases, with 8 bases between. CDR3 length: 14 residues. CDR1 is KGHSH, CDR2 LQKENI, per germline.

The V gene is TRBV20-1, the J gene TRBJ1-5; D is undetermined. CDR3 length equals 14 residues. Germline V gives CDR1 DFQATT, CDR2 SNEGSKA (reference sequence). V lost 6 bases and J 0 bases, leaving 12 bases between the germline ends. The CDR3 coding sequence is TGCAGTGCCCGTGGAGGTTATAGCAATCAGCCCCAGCATTTT. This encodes CSARGGYSNQPQHF.

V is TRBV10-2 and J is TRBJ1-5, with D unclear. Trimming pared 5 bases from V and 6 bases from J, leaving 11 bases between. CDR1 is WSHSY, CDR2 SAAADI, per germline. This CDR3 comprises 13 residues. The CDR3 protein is CASSPTRRQPQHF. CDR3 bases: TGCGCCAGCAGTCCGACCCGGCGTCAGCCCCAGCATTTT.

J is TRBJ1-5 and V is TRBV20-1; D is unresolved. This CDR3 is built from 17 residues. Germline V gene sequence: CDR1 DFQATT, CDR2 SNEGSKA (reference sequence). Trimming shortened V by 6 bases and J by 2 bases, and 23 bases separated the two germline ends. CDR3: CSAMGGFEARGNQPQHF. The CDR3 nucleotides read TGCAGTGCCATGGGCGGATTCGAGGCGCGGGGCAATCAGCCCCAGCATTTT.

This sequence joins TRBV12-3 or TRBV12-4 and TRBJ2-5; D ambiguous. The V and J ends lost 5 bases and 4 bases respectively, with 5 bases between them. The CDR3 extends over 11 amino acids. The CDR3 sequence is CASSIIETQYF. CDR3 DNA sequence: TGTGCCAGCAGTATAATAGAGACCCAGTACTTC.

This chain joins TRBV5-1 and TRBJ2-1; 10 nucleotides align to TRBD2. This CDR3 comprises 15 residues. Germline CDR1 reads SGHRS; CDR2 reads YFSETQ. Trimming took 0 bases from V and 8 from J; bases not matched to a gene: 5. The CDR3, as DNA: TGCGCCAGCAGCTTGGACCTAGCGGGAGCGGATGAGCAGTTCTTC. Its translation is CASSLDLAGADEQFF.

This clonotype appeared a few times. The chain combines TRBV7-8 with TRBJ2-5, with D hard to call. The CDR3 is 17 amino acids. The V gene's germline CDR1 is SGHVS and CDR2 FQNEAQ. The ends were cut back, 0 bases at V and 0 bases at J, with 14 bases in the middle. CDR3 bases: TGTGCCAGCAGCTTAGCGCGTGGTTCGCGGAACCAAGAGACCCAGTACTTC. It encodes CASSLARGSRNQETQYF.

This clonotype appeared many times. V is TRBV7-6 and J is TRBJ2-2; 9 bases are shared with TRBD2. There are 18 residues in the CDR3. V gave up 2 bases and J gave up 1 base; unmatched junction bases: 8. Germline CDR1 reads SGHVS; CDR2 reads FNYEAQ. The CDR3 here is CASSLRPRLAENTGELFF. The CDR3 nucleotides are TGTGCCAGCAGCTTACGCCCCAGACTAGCGGAGAACACCGGGGAGCTGTTTTTT.

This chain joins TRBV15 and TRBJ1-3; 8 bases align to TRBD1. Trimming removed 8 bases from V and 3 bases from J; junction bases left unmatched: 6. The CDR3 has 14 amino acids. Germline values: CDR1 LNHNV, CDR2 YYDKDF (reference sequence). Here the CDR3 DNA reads TGTGCCACCGGACAGGGTCTTGGTGGAAACACCATATATTTT. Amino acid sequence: CATGQGLGGNTIYF.

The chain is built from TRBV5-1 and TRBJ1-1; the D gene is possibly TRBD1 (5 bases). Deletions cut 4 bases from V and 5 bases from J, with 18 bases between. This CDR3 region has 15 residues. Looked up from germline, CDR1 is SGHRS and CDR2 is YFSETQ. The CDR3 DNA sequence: TGCGCCAGCAGCCCGACGGCCGGGGGAAGGACTGAAGCTTTCTTT. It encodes CASSPTAGGRTEAFF.

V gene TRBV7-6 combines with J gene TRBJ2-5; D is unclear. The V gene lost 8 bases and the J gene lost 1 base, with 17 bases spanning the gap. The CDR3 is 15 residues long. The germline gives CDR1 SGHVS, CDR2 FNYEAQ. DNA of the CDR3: TGTGCCAGCGCTAGAGTAACCGTACGCCAAGAGACCCAGTACTTC. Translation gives CASARVTVRQETQYF.

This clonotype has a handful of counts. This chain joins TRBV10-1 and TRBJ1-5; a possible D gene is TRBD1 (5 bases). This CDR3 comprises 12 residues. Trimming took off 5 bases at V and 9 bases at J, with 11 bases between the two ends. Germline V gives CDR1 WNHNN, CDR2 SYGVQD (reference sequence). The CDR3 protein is CASSRDGGPQHF. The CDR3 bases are TGCGCCAGCAGTCGGGACGGGGGGCCCCAGCATTTT.

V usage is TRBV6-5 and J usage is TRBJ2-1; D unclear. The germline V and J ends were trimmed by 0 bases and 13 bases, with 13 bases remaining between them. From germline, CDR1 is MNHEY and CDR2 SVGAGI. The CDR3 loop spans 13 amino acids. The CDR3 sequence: CASSYSRASGQFF. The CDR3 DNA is TGTGCCAGCAGTTACTCCCGGGCTTCAGGACAGTTCTTC.

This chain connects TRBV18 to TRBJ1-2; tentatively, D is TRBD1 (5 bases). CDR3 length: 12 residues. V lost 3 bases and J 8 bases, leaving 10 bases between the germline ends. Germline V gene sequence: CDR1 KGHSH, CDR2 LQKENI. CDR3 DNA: TGTGCCAGCTCACCGGACACTCAGGGCTACACCTTC. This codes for CASSPDTQGYTF.

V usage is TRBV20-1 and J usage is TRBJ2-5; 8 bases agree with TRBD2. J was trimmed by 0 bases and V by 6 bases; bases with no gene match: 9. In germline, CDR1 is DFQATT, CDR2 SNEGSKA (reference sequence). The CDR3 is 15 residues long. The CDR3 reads CSAAELAAYQETQYF. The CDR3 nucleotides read TGCAGTGCGGCCGAACTAGCGGCGTACCAAGAGACCCAGTACTTC.

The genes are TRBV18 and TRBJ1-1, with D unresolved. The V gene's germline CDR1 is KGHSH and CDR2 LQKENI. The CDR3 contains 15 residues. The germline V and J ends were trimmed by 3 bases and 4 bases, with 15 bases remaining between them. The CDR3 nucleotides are TGTGCCAGCTCACCTGAGGGAGTGCGAGGCACTGAAGCTTTCTTT. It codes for CASSPEGVRGTEAFF. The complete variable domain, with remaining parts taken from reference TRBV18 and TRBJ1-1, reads NAGVMQNPRHLVRRRGQEARLRCSPMKGHSHVYWYRQLPEEGLKFMVYLQKENIIDESGMPKERFSAEFPKEGPSILRIQQVVRGDSAAYFCASSPEGVRGTEAFFGQGTRLTVV.

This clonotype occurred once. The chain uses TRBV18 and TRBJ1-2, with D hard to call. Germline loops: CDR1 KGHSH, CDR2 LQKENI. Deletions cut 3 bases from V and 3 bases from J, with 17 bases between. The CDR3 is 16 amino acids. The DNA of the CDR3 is TGTGCCAGCTCACCGGCTAAAGGGATCGTAGACTATGGCTACACCTTC. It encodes CASSPAKGIVDYGYTF.

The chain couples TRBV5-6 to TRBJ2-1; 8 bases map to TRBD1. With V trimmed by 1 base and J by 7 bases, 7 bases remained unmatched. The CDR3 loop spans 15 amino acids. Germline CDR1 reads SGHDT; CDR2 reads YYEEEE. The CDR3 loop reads CASSLIGQGLNEQFF. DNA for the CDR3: TGTGCCAGCAGCTTGATCGGACAGGGCTTGAATGAGCAGTTCTTC.

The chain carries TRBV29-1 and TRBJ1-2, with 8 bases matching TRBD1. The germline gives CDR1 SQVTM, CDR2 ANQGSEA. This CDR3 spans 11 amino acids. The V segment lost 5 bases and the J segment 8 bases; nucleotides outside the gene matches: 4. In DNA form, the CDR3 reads TGCAGCGTTCAGGGGGCGTGGGGCTACACCTTC. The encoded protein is CSVQGAWGYTF.

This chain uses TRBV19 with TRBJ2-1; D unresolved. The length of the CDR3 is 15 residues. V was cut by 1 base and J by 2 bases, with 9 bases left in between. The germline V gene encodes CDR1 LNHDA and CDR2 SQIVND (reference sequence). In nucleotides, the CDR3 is TGTGCCAGTAGTATAGGGCGGAGCCCCTACAATGAGCAGTTCTTC. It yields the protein CASSIGRSPYNEQFF.

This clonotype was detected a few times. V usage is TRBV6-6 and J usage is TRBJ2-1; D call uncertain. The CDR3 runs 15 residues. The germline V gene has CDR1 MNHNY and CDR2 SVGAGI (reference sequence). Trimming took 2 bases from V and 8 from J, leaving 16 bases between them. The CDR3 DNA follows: TGTGCCAGCAGTTACCAGGACGGCCGCCCCGATGAGCAGTTCTTC. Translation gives CASSYQDGRPDEQFF.

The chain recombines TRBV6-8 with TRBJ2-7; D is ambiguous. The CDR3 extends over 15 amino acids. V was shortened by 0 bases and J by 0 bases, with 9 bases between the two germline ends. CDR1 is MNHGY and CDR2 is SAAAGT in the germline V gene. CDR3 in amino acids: CASSYSDAYSYEQYF. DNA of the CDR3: TGTGCCAGCAGTTACTCGGACGCCTACTCCTACGAGCAGTACTTC.